Listed below are T cell receptor beta chains from one sample, sequenced in a study of blood T cell repertoires in COVID-19. Produced via immunoSEQ multiplex PCR; TCRdb's table is partial and in-frame only. The sample yields about 63,000 clones, approximately 87% seen once. Sample: peripheral blood. All receptors derive from a man between 45 and 60 years old with active COVID-19. Each CDR3 is given with its conserved first and last residue. A D gene is named only where the DNA matches it firmly. A clone size is listed for some rows: how often the clone was seen (once, few, many), or a class if it is expanded.

j_call	clone_size	v_call	d_call	cdr3_nt	cdr3_aa
TRBJ2-2	NA	TRBV5-1	NA	TGCGCCAGCAGCACCCGCGCAGCTAGCGTAACCGGGGAGCTGTTTTTT	CASSTRAASVTGELFF
TRBJ1-1	NA	TRBV19	NA	TGTGCCAGTAGTATAGTTCGGGGAACTGAAGCTTTCTTT	CASSIVRGTEAFF
TRBJ2-3	NA	TRBV7-2	NA	TGTGCCAGCAGCCCCACGGCCGGGGATACGCAGTATTTT	CASSPTAGDTQYF
TRBJ1-1	NA	TRBV18	TRBD1	TGTGCCAGCTCACTAGGACAGGTTGTCGCTGAAGCTTTCTTT	CASSLGQVVAEAFF
TRBJ2-7	NA	TRBV28	TRBD2	TGTGCCAGCATTAGATCCGGGAGGCTTTACGAGCAGTACTTC	CASIRSGRLYEQYF
TRBJ2-2	NA	TRBV10-3	NA	TGTGCCATCAGTGACCGCAACAGGGAGGGAAAGCTGTTTTTT	CAISDRNREGKLFF
TRBJ1-1	NA	TRBV4-2	TRBD1	TGTGCCAGCAGCCCTAACACAGGGGGCACTGAAGCTTTCTTT	CASSPNTGGTEAFF
TRBJ2-1	NA	TRBV28	TRBD2	TGTGCCAGCAGTTTCCGACGCGGTGGGCTAGCGGGATACAATGAGCAGTTCTTC	CASSFRRGGLAGYNEQFF
TRBJ2-7	NA	TRBV27	NA	TGTGCCAGCAGTTTGGCGCCAGCGGCAGTCTCCTACGAGCAGTACTTC	CASSLAPAAVSYEQYF
TRBJ1-3	NA	TRBV7-2	TRBD1	TGTGCCAGCAGCTTAGCGGGACAGGGGGTTGGAAACACCATATATTTT	CASSLAGQGVGNTIYF
TRBJ2-7	NA	TRBV4-3	NA	TGCGCCAGCAGCCAAGTCACGGCGGGACTGTACGAGCAGTACTTC	CASSQVTAGLYEQYF
TRBJ1-2	once	TRBV5-1	TRBD1	TGCGCCAGCAGCTTCATCCGGGGCAGGGGGCTTGAGTATGGCTACACCTTC	CASSFIRGRGLEYGYTF
TRBJ2-2	NA	TRBV2	TRBD1	TGTGCCAGCGGAAAACGGGACAGGGCCACCGGGGAGCTGTTTTTT	CASGKRDRATGELFF
TRBJ2-3	NA	TRBV12-3/TRBV12-4	NA	TGTGCCAGCAGTTCGCGACAGAGAGATACGCAGTATTTT	CASSSRQRDTQYF
TRBJ2-3	NA	TRBV5-8	NA	TGTGCCAGCAGCTCTCCCTTACCAGTCCTCGATAGCACAGATACGCAGTATTTT	CASSSPLPVLDSTDTQYF
TRBJ1-4	NA	TRBV2	TRBD1	TGTGCCAGCAGCCCTTTTGCTGGGACAGGGGGCTATGCAACTAATGAAAAACTGTTTTTT	CASSPFAGTGGYATNEKLFF
TRBJ2-3	NA	TRBV9	TRBD2	TGTGCCAGCAGTGGGGGACTAGCGGGAGGAGGAGATACGCAGTATTTT	CASSGGLAGGGDTQYF
TRBJ2-5	few	TRBV4-1	NA	TGCGCCAGCAGCCAAGATGTCGGCGGAGGAACCCAGTACTTC	CASSQDVGGGTQYF
TRBJ2-3	NA	TRBV9	NA	TGTGCCAGCAGCGCGGGACTCGGCACAGATACGCAGTATTTT	CASSAGLGTDTQYF
TRBJ2-4	NA	TRBV29-1	TRBD1	TGCAGCGTTGAAGAACTAGACAGGGGGTACATTCAGTACTTC	CSVEELDRGYIQYF
TRBJ2-3	NA	TRBV24-1	NA	TGTGCCACCAAGGGGACAACCAGCACAGATACGCAGTATTTT	CATKGTTSTDTQYF
TRBJ2-7	NA	TRBV27	NA	TGTGCCAGCAGTTCCAGACTCGAAACCTACGAGCAGTACTTC	CASSSRLETYEQYF
TRBJ1-2	NA	TRBV30	TRBD1	TGTGCCTGGAGCTCTAAAAAAGGGACAGGGGGAAGGGATGGCTACACCTTC	CAWSSKKGTGGRDGYTF
TRBJ2-2	NA	TRBV11-2	NA	TGTGCCAGCAGCCGGTTAAGGACAGAGAACACCGGGGAGCTGTTTTTT	CASSRLRTENTGELFF
TRBJ2-3	NA	TRBV11-2	NA	TGTGCCAGCAGAATGGGCGGGAATTCAGATACGCAGTATTTT	CASRMGGNSDTQYF
TRBJ1-5	NA	TRBV6-5	NA	TGTGCCAGCAGTTGGCATCAGCCCCAGCATTTT	CASSWHQPQHF
TRBJ1-1	NA	TRBV10-1	NA	TGCGCCAGCAGTGAGTCGCGGCAGCTCACTGAAGCTTTCTTT	CASSESRQLTEAFF
TRBJ1-1	NA	TRBV12-3/TRBV12-4	TRBD1	TGTGCCAGCAGGGACAGGGGAAGGACTGAAGCTTTCTTT	CASRDRGRTEAFF
TRBJ1-1	NA	TRBV3-1/TRBV3-2	TRBD1	TGTGCCAGCAGCCGATTGACAGGGGTGACTGAAGCTTTCTTT	CASSRLTGVTEAFF
TRBJ1-1	few	TRBV7-7	NA	TGTGCTAGCAGCTTAAAGCAGGGCACTGAAGCTTTCTTT	CASSLKQGTEAFF
TRBJ1-5	NA	TRBV7-8	TRBD1	TGTGCCAGCAGCTCCCTGACAGGGCTTAGCGGGGGTCAGAATCAGCCCCAGCATTTT	CASSSLTGLSGGQNQPQHF
TRBJ2-5	NA	TRBV5-1	TRBD2	TGCGCCAGCAGTTCGGGACTAGCGGGGCGAGGGGAGACCCAGTACTTC	CASSSGLAGRGETQYF
TRBJ2-4	NA	TRBV20-1	TRBD2	TGCAGTGCTAGTACCCCCGCGACTAGCGGGACGGTGAAAAACATTCAGTACTTC	CSASTPATSGTVKNIQYF
TRBJ2-2	NA	TRBV19	TRBD1	TGTGCCAGTACCCCAGGGACAGGGTACACCGGGGAGCTGTTTTTT	CASTPGTGYTGELFF
TRBJ2-3	NA	TRBV6-5	NA	TGTGCCAGCTCCTTACTAGGTGCAGATACGCAGTATTTT	CASSLLGADTQYF
TRBJ2-5	NA	TRBV6-2/TRBV6-3	NA	TGTGCCAGCAGCCTCGAAGCCAGGGAGACCCAGTACTTC	CASSLEARETQYF
TRBJ1-5	NA	TRBV19	NA	TGTGCCAGTAGTATAGTTGGAGGGCCTTTAGCGCGCAATCAGCCCCAGCATTTT	CASSIVGGPLARNQPQHF
TRBJ2-1	NA	TRBV10-1	TRBD1	TGCGCCAGCAGTGAGTACCGATCGACAGGGGTCAATGAGCAGTTCTTC	CASSEYRSTGVNEQFF
TRBJ1-4	NA	TRBV2	NA	TGTGCCAGCACAGGCAGAACATCAACTAATGAAAAACTGTTTTTT	CASTGRTSTNEKLFF
TRBJ2-7	NA	TRBV29-1	TRBD2	TGCAGCGTTGGCGGGAGCTACGAGCAGTACTTC	CSVGGSYEQYF
TRBJ1-2	NA	TRBV10-3	TRBD1	TGTGCCATCTCAAGACAGGGGGCACCCTATGGCTACACCTTC	CAISRQGAPYGYTF
TRBJ2-1	few	TRBV7-2	TRBD2	TGTGCCAGCAGCTTAACTGTCGGTACGGCTAGCGGAGTAAATGAGCAGTTCTTC	CASSLTVGTASGVNEQFF
TRBJ2-1	once	TRBV19	NA	TGTGCCGCACACGGGGGGCTGAGTGAGCAGTTCTTC	CAAHGGLSEQFF
TRBJ1-2	NA	TRBV4-1	NA	TGCGCCAGCAGCCAAGATCTTGGCGGAAAATCCTCTATGCTTGGCTACACCTTC	CASSQDLGGKSSMLGYTF
TRBJ1-5	NA	TRBV3-1/TRBV3-2	TRBD1	TGTGCCAGCAGCCAAGACCCGGGACAGGGCCAGCCCCAGCATTTT	CASSQDPGQGQPQHF
TRBJ1-1	once	TRBV3-1/TRBV3-2	NA	TGTGCCAGCAGCCAGAAAGGGGGCACTGAAGCTTTCTTT	CASSQKGGTEAFF
TRBJ1-2	NA	TRBV6-5	TRBD1	TGTGCCAGCAGTTACCCGGGACAGGGGGGAATAGATGGCTACACCTTC	CASSYPGQGGIDGYTF
TRBJ2-5	NA	TRBV15	NA	TGTGCCACCAGCAGGGAACAAACTAGTTCCCAAGAGACCCAGTACTTC	CATSREQTSSQETQYF
TRBJ1-1	NA	TRBV19	NA	TGTGCCAGTATGGGAGCCTATACTGAAGCTTTCTTT	CASMGAYTEAFF
TRBJ1-1	NA	TRBV6-5	TRBD1	TGTGCCAGCAGGTCACAGGGGGCAAGGTACTCTGAAGCTTTCTTT	CASRSQGARYSEAFF
TRBJ2-3	once	TRBV5-4	NA	TGTGCCAGCACGAAGGACAGCTCCACAGATACGCAGTATTTT	CASTKDSSTDTQYF
TRBJ2-7	NA	TRBV28	NA	TGTGCCAGCAGTTTAGGACAGCCCTACGAGCAGTACTTC	CASSLGQPYEQYF
TRBJ2-7	once	TRBV28	NA	TGTGCCAGCAGTCCTCCACTTTTACAGCAGTACTTC	CASSPPLLQQYF
TRBJ2-2	few	TRBV2	NA	TGTGCCAGCAGTGCCAGTTCGGGGACCGGGGAGCTGTTTTTT	CASSASSGTGELFF
TRBJ1-6	few	TRBV5-4	NA	TGTGCCAGCAGCCGCTACCTTACAGGGAGCTCCTATAATTCACCCCTCCACTTT	CASSRYLTGSSYNSPLHF
TRBJ2-7	NA	TRBV5-6	NA	TGTGCCAGCAGCGTCCAGACCTACGAGCAGTACTTC	CASSVQTYEQYF
TRBJ1-5	NA	TRBV6-2/TRBV6-3	TRBD1	TGTGCCAGCAGTTTCCTCCTGACAGGGGGCTTTAGCAATCAGCCCCAGCATTTT	CASSFLLTGGFSNQPQHF
TRBJ1-4	NA	TRBV6-6	NA	TGTGCCAGCACCGCGGGGGGCCTCGAGAATGAAAAACTGTTTTTT	CASTAGGLENEKLFF
TRBJ1-5	NA	TRBV19	NA	TGTGCCAGTAGTACCTCAGGGAATCGGCAGCCCCAGCATTTT	CASSTSGNRQPQHF
TRBJ2-1	once	TRBV11-1	TRBD1	TGTGCCAGCAGCAAGGGACAGGTTTCCTACAATGAGCAGTTCTTC	CASSKGQVSYNEQFF